This TCR beta chain was found in a study of regulatory T cells in long-lasting Graves disease. This clonotype was seen repeatedly, ten times or more. Through Arm-PCR of CDR3 regions and iRepertoire HTBI primers, TCR beta libraries were built. MiXCR, run by TCRdb on the multiplex PCR reads, gives a single entry per CDR3 protein. The repertoire holds 400,000 to 550,000 distinct CDR3 sequences, approximately 16% seen once, with 20% to 25% in the top ten. The V end was cut by 0 bases, the J end by 2 bases, with 12 bases between. CDR3 length: 15 amino acids. In germline, CDR1 is DFQATT, CDR2 SNEGSKA (reference sequence). Time point given: newly diagnosed GD, antithyroid drugs for less than 3 months. Extracted PBMC RNA gave rise to the TCR library. Per American Thyroid Association guidelines, Graves' disease was diagnosed. These same records also appear under a second study, on T cells in Graves' hyperthyroidism and ophthalmopathy. That paper adds: Ophthalmopathy was identified by the model a median approximately 6.4 months ahead of onset.

Sample: peripheral blood mononuclear cells (PBMCs), taken at new diagnosis, from a patient treated with antithyroid drugs. The source is a woman aged 18-29 years with Graves disease. The J gene is TRBJ2-3, the V gene TRBV20-1; no firm D call. DNA for the CDR3: TGCAGTGCTAGAGATCGGTTTCAGTACACAGATACGCAGTATTTT. It translates to CSARDRFQYTDTQYF.